The subject of this entry is one T cell receptor beta chain. Its antigen target is currently unknown. Base qualities are not recorded, but no much larger clone differs from it by a single base. The sample's time point label is to be understood as: about 28 days (+/-7) after the second vaccine dose. AZD1222 recipients with second doses at about 4 weeks or about 12 weeks were pooled, because spike-specific TCR depth and breadth did not differ between schedules. Samples from vaccinated people were obtained from the UK trials COV001 and COV002, which included a single-blind randomized controlled phase 2/3 trial of AZD1222 (ChAdOx1 nCoV-19) in healthy adults. Trial participant PBMC samples were collected at day 0 and day 28 after the second dose for TCRbeta chain sequencing. The CDR3 regions of human TCRbeta chains were analyzed by immunosequencing. The published analysis was carried out like this. Repertoire TCRs were checked for matches against a reference library of SARS-CoV-2-specific TCRs that had been generated using the MIRA antigen-specificity platform. Breadth meant the fraction of unique TCRs that were SARS-CoV-2-associated, whereas depth meant the fraction of total T cells that were SARS-CoV-2-associated. Using the MIRA data, each spike-specific TCR was mapped to the spike region that the TCR reacts to and placed in a CD4 or CD8 class. Log10-transformed breadth and depth values were compared by one-way ANOVA with Sidak's multiple comparisons tests. This is the immuneACCESS table as TCRdb keeps it, with only in-frame sequences that have V and J called. A part of the clones is gone; compared with another copy, unresolved V genes explain less than half, and the rest is unexplained. V and J calls and clone size are given by that table; D and trimming were obtained from the DNA. The sample includes more than 110,000 clones, with 80% to 95% observed a single time. The ten largest clones take up roughly 3.5% of the sample.

This sample was taken from a study of T cell responses to AZD1222 COVID-19 vaccine listed by TCRdb under 2021. Regarding the research as a whole: A total of 233 trial participants underwent TCR sequencing, of whom some 210 received two doses of AZD1222 and around 25 received two doses of the MenACWY control vaccine. Enrollment into the trials was organized by age into subgroups of 18-55, 56-69 and 70-plus years, and those subgroups contained roughly 150, 30 and 60 TCR-sequenced participants, respectively.

General conclusions and limits of the study: CD4 TCRs associated with the vaccine covered the entire spike protein, and the dominant responses were in regions 160-218 and 743-854. After two AZD1222 doses, spike-specific TCR breadth and depth were significantly higher than at day 0 and than in MenACWY recipients. Participants were mostly white British and included more females than males, and it was suggested by the authors that clonal diversity may have been underestimated. Conclusions about previously exposed vaccinees are limited, since just a handful of AZD1222 recipients were seropositive for SARS-CoV-2 at baseline. No day 14 peak-response samples were available, so repertoires were characterized only after the peak T cell response. Reportedly, close to half of the unique spike-specific TCRs recognized epitopes lying outside the regions that are mutated in the B.1.351 and B.1.1.7 variants. The 56-69-year group was small, and its depth increase did not reach significance, likely because of low power.

V is trimmed back by 3 bases and J by 3 bases, and the junction contains 5 bases that no gene match accounts for. Spanning cysteine to phenylalanine, the CDR3 consists of 16 amino acids. Only CDR3 DNA remains: 48 bases, in frame from the first base. Based on the germline V gene, the CDR1 and CDR2 sequences are LGHNA and YNFKEQ. The sequenced sample was peripheral blood, obtained 28 days after the second AZD1222 dose. This TCR was recovered from an adult who received the AZD1222 COVID-19 vaccine. In this chain, TRBV4-2 is recombined with TRBJ2-3; a stretch of 11 junction bases matches TRBD1. The DNA sequence is as follows: TGTGCCAGCAGCCAGGGACAGGGGGTCGATACAGATACGCAGTATTTT. The resulting protein is CASSQGQGVDTDTQYF.